The rows below give T cell receptor beta chains drawn from one sample of a study of shared clonotypes between healthy human individuals. Profiling relied on immunoSEQ multiplex PCR, and the TCRdb table lists in-frame clones only, not all of them. The top ten clones hold over 0.1% of a sample with more than 2 million clones, approximately 95% of them seen once. The sample was naive CD4+ T cells sorted from blood. These receptors all come from a man aged 18 to 29 in good health. The CDR3 runs from the conserved cysteine through the conserved F or W. D genes are given only for firm matches. A clone size is listed for some rows: how often the clone was seen (once, few, many), or a class if it is expanded.

j_call | d_call | v_call | clone_size | cdr3_aa | cdr3_nt
TRBJ1-1 | . | TRBV28 | . | CASSLRGEVVGTEAFF | TGTGCCAGCAGTTTAAGGGGGGAAGTAGTTGGCACTGAAGCTTTCTTT
TRBJ2-5 | . | TRBV5-1 | . | CASSFPSSETQYF | TGCGCCAGCAGCTTCCCTTCCAGCGAGACCCAGTACTTC
TRBJ2-7 | . | TRBV7-8 | . | CASTQTLGRYEQYF | TGTGCCAGCACCCAAACCCTGGGGCGGTACGAGCAGTACTTC
TRBJ1-1 | . | TRBV6-6 | . | CASSAPGRQTEAFF | TGTGCCAGCAGTGCCCCGGGACGCCAAACAGAAGCTTTCTTT
TRBJ2-7 | TRBD1 | TRBV6-7 | . | CASSRQGTTSSYEQYF | TGTGCCAGCAGCAGACAGGGTACGACGAGCTCCTACGAGCAGTACTTC
TRBJ2-3 | TRBD2 | TRBV5-1 | . | CASSLEAGGLTDTQYF | TGCGCCAGCAGCTTGGAGGCGGGAGGCCTCACAGATACGCAGTATTTT
TRBJ2-1 | TRBD1 | TRBV7-9 | . | CASSPTGAFTYNEQFF | TGTGCCAGCAGTCCGACAGGGGCTTTTACCTACAATGAGCAGTTCTTC
TRBJ2-1 | . | TRBV2 | . | CASSPVLSYNEQFF | TGTGCCAGCAGTCCGGTTTTGTCCTACAATGAGCAGTTCTTC
TRBJ1-4 | . | TRBV20-1 | . | CYPGKLFF | TGCTACCCGGGAAAACTGTTTTTT
TRBJ1-4 | TRBD1 | TRBV27 | . | CASSFLGQGGPKSNEKLFF | TGTGCCAGCAGTTTCCTCGGACAGGGCGGTCCGAAGAGTAATGAAAAACTGTTTTTT
TRBJ2-1 | . | TRBV5-1 | . | CASSLVSSSYNEQFF | TGCGCCAGCAGCTTGGTCAGCTCCTCTTACAATGAGCAGTTCTTC
TRBJ2-2 | . | TRBV6-6 | . | CASSPGGGSNTGELFF | TGTGCCAGCAGCCCAGGAGGGGGCTCGAACACCGGGGAGCTGTTTTTT
TRBJ1-1 | . | TRBV6-5 | . | CASTRGGEAFF | TGTGCCAGCACGAGGGGAGGTGAAGCTTTCTTT
TRBJ2-7 | TRBD1 | TRBV7-2 | . | CASSTQGASSYEQYF | TGTGCCAGCAGCACACAGGGGGCGAGCTCCTACGAGCAGTACTTC
TRBJ2-3 | . | TRBV11-3 | . | CASSRGTAPTDTQYF | TGTGCCAGCAGCCGCGGGACGGCGCCCACAGATACGCAGTATTTT
TRBJ1-1 | . | TRBV14 | . | CASSQREFRGNTEAFF | TGTGCCAGCAGCCAAAGGGAGTTCCGGGGGAACACTGAAGCTTTCTTT
TRBJ2-3 | . | TRBV5-4 | . | CASSLDRSPGDTQYF | TGTGCCAGCAGCTTAGACAGGTCCCCGGGAGATACGCAGTATTTT
TRBJ1-6 | . | TRBV10-3 | . | CATQGHGGYNSPLHF | TGTGCCACCCAGGGCCATGGCGGGTATAATTCACCCCTCCACTTT
TRBJ2-2 | . | TRBV19 | once | CASTTTLGGELFF | TGTGCCAGTACGACTACCCTGGGCGGGGAGCTGTTTTTT
TRBJ1-4 | . | TRBV5-1 | . | CASRDSSNEKLFF | TGCGCCAGCAGAGACAGCTCTAATGAAAAACTGTTTTTT
TRBJ2-7 | . | TRBV6-5 | . | CASSPVRGGEQYF | TGTGCCAGCAGCCCAGTAAGGGGAGGTGAGCAGTACTTC
TRBJ1-2 | TRBD1 | TRBV14 | once | CASSPGGGIGYTF | TGTGCCAGCAGCCCAGGGGGCGGGATTGGCTACACCTTC
TRBJ2-2 | TRBD2 | TRBV9 | . | CASSVLASGNTGELFF | TGTGCCAGCAGCGTATTGGCTAGCGGGAACACCGGGGAGCTGTTTTTT
TRBJ1-4 | . | TRBV5-4 | once | CASSLGGSTNEKLFF | TGTGCCAGCAGCTTGGGGGGTTCAACTAATGAAAAACTGTTTTTT
TRBJ2-7 | TRBD2 | TRBV27 | . | CASRGMGLAGDEQYF | TGTGCCAGCAGGGGGATGGGGCTAGCGGGAGACGAGCAGTACTTC
TRBJ2-3 | TRBD1 | TRBV7-9 | . | CASSLTSLSDRLTDTQYF | TGTGCCAGCAGCTTAACGTCCCTGTCGGACAGGCTTACAGATACGCAGTATTTT
TRBJ2-4 | TRBD2 | TRBV4-1 | . | CASSQEVAGGRAKNIQYF | TGCGCCAGCAGCCAAGAGGTAGCGGGAGGGCGGGCCAAAAACATTCAGTACTTC
TRBJ1-3 | . | TRBV7-9 | . | CASSFGGKSSGNTIYF | TGTGCCAGCAGCTTCGGGGGGAAATCCTCTGGAAACACCATATATTTT
TRBJ2-1 | . | TRBV18 | . | CASSPPVGGDEQFF | TGTGCCAGCTCACCTCCCGTAGGGGGTGATGAGCAGTTCTTC